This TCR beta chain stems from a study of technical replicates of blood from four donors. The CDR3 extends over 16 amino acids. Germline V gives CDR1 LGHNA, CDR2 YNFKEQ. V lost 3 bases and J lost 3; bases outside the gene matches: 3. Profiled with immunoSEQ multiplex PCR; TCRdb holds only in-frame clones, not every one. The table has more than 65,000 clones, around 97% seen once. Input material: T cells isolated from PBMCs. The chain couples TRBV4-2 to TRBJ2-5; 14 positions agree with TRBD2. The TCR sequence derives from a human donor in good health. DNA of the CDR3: TGTGCCAGCAGCCAGCAGGGACTAGCGGGAGAAGAGACCCAGTACTTC. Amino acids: CASSQQGLAGEETQYF.